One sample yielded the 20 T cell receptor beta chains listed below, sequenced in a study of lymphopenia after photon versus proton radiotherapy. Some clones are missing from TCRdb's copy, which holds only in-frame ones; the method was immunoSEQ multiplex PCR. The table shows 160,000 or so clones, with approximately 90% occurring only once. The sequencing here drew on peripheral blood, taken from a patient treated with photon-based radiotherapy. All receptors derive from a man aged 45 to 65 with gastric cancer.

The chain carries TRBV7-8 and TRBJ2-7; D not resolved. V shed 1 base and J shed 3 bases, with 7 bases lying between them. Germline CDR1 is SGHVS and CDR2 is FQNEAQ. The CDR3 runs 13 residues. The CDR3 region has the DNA TGTGCCAGCAGCTTAGGGTCCGGCTACGAGCAGTACTTC. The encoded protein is CASSLGSGYEQYF.

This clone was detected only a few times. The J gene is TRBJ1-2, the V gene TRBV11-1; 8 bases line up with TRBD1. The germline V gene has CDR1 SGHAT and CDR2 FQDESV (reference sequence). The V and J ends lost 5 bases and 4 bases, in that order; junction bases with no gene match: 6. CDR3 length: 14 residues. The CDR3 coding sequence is TGTGCCAGCAGCCTGGTCGGGACAGGCTATGGCTACACCTTC. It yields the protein CASSLVGTGYGYTF. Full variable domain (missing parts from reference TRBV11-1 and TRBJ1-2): EAEVAQSPRYKITEKSQAVAFWCDPISGHATLYWYRQILGQGPELLVQFQDESVVDDSQLPKDRFSAERLKGVDSTLKIQPAELGDSAMYLCASSLVGTGYGYTFGSGTRLTVV.

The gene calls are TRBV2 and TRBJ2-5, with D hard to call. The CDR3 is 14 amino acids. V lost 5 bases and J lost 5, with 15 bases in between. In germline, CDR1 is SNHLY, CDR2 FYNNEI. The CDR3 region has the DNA TGTGCCAGCAGTCTTGACCTCGGCTGGGAGACCCAGTACTTC. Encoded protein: CASSLDLGWETQYF.

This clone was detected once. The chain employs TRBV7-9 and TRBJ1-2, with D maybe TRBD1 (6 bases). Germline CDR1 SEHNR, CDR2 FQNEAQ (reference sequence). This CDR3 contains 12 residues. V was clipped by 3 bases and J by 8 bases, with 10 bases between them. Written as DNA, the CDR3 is TGTGCCAGCAGCTTGGGGGGCGGAGGCTACACCTTC. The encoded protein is CASSLGGGGYTF.

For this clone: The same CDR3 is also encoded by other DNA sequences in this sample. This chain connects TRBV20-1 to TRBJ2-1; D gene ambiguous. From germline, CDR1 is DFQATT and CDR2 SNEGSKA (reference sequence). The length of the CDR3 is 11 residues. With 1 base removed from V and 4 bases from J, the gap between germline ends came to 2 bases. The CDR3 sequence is CSARGYNEQFF. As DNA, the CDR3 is TGCAGTGCTAGAGGATACAATGAGCAGTTCTTC.

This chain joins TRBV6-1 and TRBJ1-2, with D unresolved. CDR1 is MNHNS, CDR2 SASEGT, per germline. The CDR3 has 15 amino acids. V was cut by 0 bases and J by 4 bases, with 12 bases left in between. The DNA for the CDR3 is TGTGCCAGCAGTGAAGCTTGGTACGGCTCCTATGGCTACACCTTC. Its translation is CASSEAWYGSYGYTF.

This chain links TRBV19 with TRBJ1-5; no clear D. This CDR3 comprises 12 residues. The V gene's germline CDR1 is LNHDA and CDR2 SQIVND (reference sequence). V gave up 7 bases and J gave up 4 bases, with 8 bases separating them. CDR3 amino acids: CASNMGNQPQHF. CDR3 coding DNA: TGTGCCAGTAATATGGGAAATCAGCCCCAGCATTTT.

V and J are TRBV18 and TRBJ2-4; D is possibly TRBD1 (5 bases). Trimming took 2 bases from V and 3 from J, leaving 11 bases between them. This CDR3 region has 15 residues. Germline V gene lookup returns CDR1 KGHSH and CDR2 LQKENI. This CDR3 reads CASSPGAKGKNIQYF. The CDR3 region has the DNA TGTGCCAGCTCACCAGGGGCCAAGGGCAAAAACATTCAGTACTTC. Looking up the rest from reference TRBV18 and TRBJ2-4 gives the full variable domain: NAGVMQNPRHLVRRRGQEARLRCSPMKGHSHVYWYRQLPEEGLKFMVYLQKENIIDESGMPKERFSAEFPKEGPSILRIQQVVRGDSAAYFCASSPGAKGKNIQYFGAGTRLSVL.

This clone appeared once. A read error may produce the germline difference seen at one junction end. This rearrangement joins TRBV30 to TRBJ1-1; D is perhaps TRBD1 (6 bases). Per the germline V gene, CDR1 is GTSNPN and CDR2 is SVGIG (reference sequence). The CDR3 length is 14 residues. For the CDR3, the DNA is TGTGCCTGGAGTGCGATTACAGGGAACGCTGAAGCTTTCTTT. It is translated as CAWSAITGNAEAFF.

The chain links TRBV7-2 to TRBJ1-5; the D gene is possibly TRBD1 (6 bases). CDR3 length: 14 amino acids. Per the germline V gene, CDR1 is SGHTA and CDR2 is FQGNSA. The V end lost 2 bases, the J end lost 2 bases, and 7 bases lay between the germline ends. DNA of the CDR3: TGTGCCAGCAGCTTAAGACAGGGCAATCAGCCCCAGCATTTT. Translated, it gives CASSLRQGNQPQHF.

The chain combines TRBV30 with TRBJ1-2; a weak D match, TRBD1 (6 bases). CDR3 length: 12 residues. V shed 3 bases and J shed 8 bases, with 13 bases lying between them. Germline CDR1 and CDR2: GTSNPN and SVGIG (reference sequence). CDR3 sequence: CAWSPPGAGYTF. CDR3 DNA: TGTGCCTGGAGCCCTCCGGGGGCCGGCTACACCTTC.

The CDR3 protein is CASSLQGNTIYF. Written as DNA, the CDR3 is TGCGCCAGCAGCTTGCAGGGAAACACCATATATTTT. The J gene is TRBJ1-3, the V gene TRBV5-1; no clear D gene. V was clipped by 1 base and J by 4 bases, with 3 bases between them. The germline CDR1 and CDR2 sequences are SGHRS and YFSETQ. The length of the CDR3 is 12 residues.

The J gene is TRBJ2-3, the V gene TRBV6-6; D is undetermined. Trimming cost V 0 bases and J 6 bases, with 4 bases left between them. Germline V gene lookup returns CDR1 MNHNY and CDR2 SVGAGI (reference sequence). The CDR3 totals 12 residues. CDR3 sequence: CASSYSHDTQYF. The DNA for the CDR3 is TGTGCCAGCAGTTACTCCCATGATACGCAGTATTTT.

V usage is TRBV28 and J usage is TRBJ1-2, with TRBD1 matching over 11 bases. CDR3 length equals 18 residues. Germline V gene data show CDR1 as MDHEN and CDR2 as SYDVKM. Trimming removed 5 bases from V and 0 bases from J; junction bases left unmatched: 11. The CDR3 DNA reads TGTGCCAGCAGTAACTGGGGACAGGGGGAAAGATCTAACTATGGCTACACCTTC. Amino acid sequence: CASSNWGQGERSNYGYTF.

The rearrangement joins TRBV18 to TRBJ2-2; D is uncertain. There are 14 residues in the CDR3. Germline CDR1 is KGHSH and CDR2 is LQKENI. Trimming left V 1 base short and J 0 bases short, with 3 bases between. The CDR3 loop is CASSPLSNTGELFF. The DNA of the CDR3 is TGTGCCAGCTCACCACTTTCGAACACCGGGGAGCTGTTTTTT.

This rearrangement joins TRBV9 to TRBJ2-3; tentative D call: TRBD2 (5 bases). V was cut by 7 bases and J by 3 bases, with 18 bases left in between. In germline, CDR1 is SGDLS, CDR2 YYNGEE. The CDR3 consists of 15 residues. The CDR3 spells CASGEREGLTDTQYF. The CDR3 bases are TGTGCCAGCGGTGAACGGGAAGGGTTAACAGATACGCAGTATTTT.

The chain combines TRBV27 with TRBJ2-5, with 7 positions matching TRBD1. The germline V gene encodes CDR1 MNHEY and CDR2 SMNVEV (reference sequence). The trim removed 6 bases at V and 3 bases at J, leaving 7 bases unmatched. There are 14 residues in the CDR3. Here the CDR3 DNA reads TGTGCCAGCAGACCCCGGGACAGCGAAGAGACCCAGTACTTC. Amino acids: CASRPRDSEETQYF.

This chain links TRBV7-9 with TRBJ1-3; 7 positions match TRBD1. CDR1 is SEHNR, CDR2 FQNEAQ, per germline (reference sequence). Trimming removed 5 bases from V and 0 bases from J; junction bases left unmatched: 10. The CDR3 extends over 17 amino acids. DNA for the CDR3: TGTGCCAGCAGCCCATCGGGACAGACGAGCTCTGGAAACACCATATATTTT. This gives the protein CASSPSGQTSSGNTIYF.

The DNA of the CDR3 is TGTGCCAGCAGCGGGAGAGACACCGGGGAGCTGTTTTTT. Its translation: CASSGRDTGELFF. This rearrangement joins TRBV5-6 to TRBJ2-2; maybe TRBD2 (5 bases). Germline V gene lookup returns CDR1 SGHDT and CDR2 YYEEEE. V was clipped by 4 bases and J by 3 bases, with 7 bases between them. This CDR3 region has 13 residues.

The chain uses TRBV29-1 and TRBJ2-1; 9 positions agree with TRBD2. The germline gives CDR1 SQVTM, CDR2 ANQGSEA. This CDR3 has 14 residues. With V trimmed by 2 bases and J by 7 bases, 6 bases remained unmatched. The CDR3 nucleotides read TGCAGCGTTGAATTGGGTAGCGGGAGTAATGAGCAGTTCTTC. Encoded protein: CSVELGSGSNEQFF.